The clone carrying this TCR beta chain was seen ten or more times. Germline V lookup: CDR1 SNHLY, CDR2 FYNNEI. Deletions cut 1 base from V and 2 bases from J, with 9 bases between. The CDR3 is 15 residues long. iRepertoire HTBI primers and Arm-PCR of CDR3 regions built TCR beta libraries. In TCRdb, the multiplex PCR reads were re-called with MiXCR into one record per CDR3 protein. The sample comprises 650,000 to 850,000 distinct CDR3 sequences, approximately 31% of which are singletons, and around 42% rests with the top ten. Time point in this sample: persistent/refractory GD, antithyroid drugs over 5 years with positive TRAb. PBMC RNA was the source of the TCR library. These data belong to a study of regulatory T cells in long-lasting Graves disease.

The chain carries TRBV2 and TRBJ1-5; possible D gene TRBD1, 5 bases. Sequences were derived from peripheral blood mononuclear cells (PBMCs), sampled when the disease was refractory, from a patient treated with antithyroid drugs. The TCR sequence derives from a female donor with Graves disease. CDR3 coding DNA: TGTGCCAGCAGTGAAGGACAGAGCGGCAATCAGCCCCAGCATTTT. It codes for CASSEGQSGNQPQHF.